Listed below are T cell receptor beta chains from one sample, sequenced in a study of beta chain features in type 1 diabetes. This table comes from immunoSEQ multiplex PCR, and its TCRdb copy is limited to in-frame clones, with some not included. The profile shows roughly 380,000 clones, around 20% of them singletons. Source material: naive CD4+ T cells from blood. The receptors were sampled from a young woman in good health. Each CDR3 is given with its conserved first and last residue. Fields, in order: D gene, V gene, CDR3 length, clone size, CDR3 protein. The D gene is left open where the match is weak. Expanded clones are given a class, and other clones once, few, many or no size at all.

>-|TRBV7-9|15|few
CASSLNTPNTGELFF
>-|TRBV15|15|-
CATSRVGGRTYEQYF
>-|TRBV30|13|few
CAWSSSLNEKLFF
>-|TRBV7-9|14|few
CASSLNPRGTEAFF
>TRBD1|TRBV4-1|14|-
CASSQWDRGETQYF
>-|TRBV7-2|15|-
CASSPLSTDQETQYF
>TRBD2|TRBV29-1|13|few
CSARRTSQDEQFF
>-|TRBV25-1|14|few
CASSQRGLDYGYTF
>-|TRBV5-4|15|few
CASRAASGPRGTQYF
>-|TRBV7-2|13|-
CASSYLSTDTQYF
>-|TRBV7-9|14|few
CASSSWRGREKLFF
>TRBD1|TRBV11-2|15|few
CASSLNRGVEDTQYF
>-|TRBV21-1|15|few
CASSKRITLSYEQYF
>TRBD1|TRBV7-2|14|few
CASSLDRGWETQYF
>TRBD1|TRBV5-1|14|-
CASSLTGINTEAFF
>TRBD2|TRBV2|16|few
CASNLIAGGSYNEQFF
>TRBD2|TRBV4-2|14|-
CASSFAGGHYEQYF
>TRBD1|TRBV6-5|15|few
CASTRTGGAGNIQYF
>-|TRBV5-4|13|few
CASSQTGNYGYTF
>TRBD2|TRBV9|16|-
CASSVDTSGLTYEQYF
>TRBD2|TRBV2|12|-
CASSGASGGTYF
>-|TRBV4-1|14|-
CASSPGVINEKLFF
>TRBD1|TRBV2|11|-
CASRTGGGYTF
>TRBD1|TRBV18|15|-
CASSPPVGQVGEQYF
>TRBD2|TRBV11-3|18|-
CASSPRIDGRGAYNEQFF
>-|TRBV11-2|14|-
CASSLQWSGNTIYF
>-|TRBV5-1|14|few
CASSPTPSFDIQYF
>-|TRBV7-2|15|-
CASSRTAGISYEQYF
>-|TRBV6-5|13|-
CASSYSPGSEAFF
>-|TRBV18|15|-
CASSPPGSGTDTQYF
>-|TRBV29-1|12|few
CSVARESNRYTF
>-|TRBV30|13|-
CAWSGGIGNIQYF
>-|TRBV5-1|14|-
CASSLDWNTGELFF
>TRBD2|TRBV29-1|13|few
CSVTAGALYEQYF
>TRBD1|TRBV18|16|-
CASSPPVGQVYNEQFF
>-|TRBV7-9|11|few
CASYDSIGYTF
>TRBD1|TRBV30|16|-
CAWSGGTGGKTDTQYF
>TRBD1|TRBV18|14|few
CASSPGTANTEAFF
>-|TRBV6-1|13|-
CASSETAHYGYTF
>-|TRBV29-1|16|-
CSVDALGGRDTGELFF
>-|TRBV5-6|16|-
CASSLNPLGLNTEAFF
>-|TRBV4-3|14|-
CASSQDPGAREQFF
>TRBD1|TRBV7-9|15|few
CASSWGRGRMETQYF
>TRBD1|TRBV6-6|13|-
CASSSGGPYGYTF
>-|TRBV5-1|15|-
CASSLPAASTDTQYF
>TRBD1|TRBV4-3|16|few
CASSQSGTVNTGELFF
>TRBD2|TRBV6-5|12|-
CASSGLAETQYF
>TRBD2|TRBV7-9|15|-
CASSFRLAGEETQYF
>-|TRBV30|11|-
CAWGGYYGYTF
>-|TRBV5-5|12|-
CASRGRGNEQFF
>TRBD1|TRBV7-2|16|once
CASSPGTGGVGSPLHF
>TRBD2|TRBV5-6|15|few
CASSEGLAGGREQFF
>-|TRBV7-9|17|-
CASSSRLTGTSTDTQYF